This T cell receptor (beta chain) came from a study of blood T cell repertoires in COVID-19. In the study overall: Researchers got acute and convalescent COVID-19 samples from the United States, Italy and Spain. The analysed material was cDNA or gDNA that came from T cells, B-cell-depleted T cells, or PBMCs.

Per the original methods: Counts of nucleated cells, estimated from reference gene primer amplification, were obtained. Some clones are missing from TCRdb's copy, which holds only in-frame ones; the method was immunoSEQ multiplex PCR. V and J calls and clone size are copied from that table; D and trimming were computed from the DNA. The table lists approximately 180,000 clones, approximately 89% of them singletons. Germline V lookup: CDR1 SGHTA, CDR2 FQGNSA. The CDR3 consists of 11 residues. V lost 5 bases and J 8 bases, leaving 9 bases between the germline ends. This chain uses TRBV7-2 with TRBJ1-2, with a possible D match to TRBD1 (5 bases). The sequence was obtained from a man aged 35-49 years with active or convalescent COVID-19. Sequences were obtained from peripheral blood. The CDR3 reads CASSPRGGYTF. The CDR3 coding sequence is TGTGCCAGCAGCCCAAGGGGAGGCTACACCTTC.